This paragraph reports one T cell receptor beta chain. Its antigen is not known. The data were taken from a study of cytomegalovirus exposure and HLA in healthy donors. V lost 3 bases to trimming and J lost 5 bases, with 14 bases between them. The CDR3 contains 14 residues. Germline V lookup: CDR1 SGDLS, CDR2 YYNGEE. This PCR relied on a set of 60 Vbeta primers and 13 Jbeta primers. The protocol was immunoSEQ multiplex PCR, while the TCRdb copy is restricted to in-frame clones and leaves out a portion. The repertoire has 150,000 to 200,000 clones, roughly 84% of them found once; the top ten carry 1.9%. Points from the study as a whole: A later analysis, which compared TCR beta chains of equal frequency, found the HLA-associated ones more clonally expanded. Productive status was seen about 90% or about 30% of the time for most TCR beta V segments in an earlier analysis. Analyzed later, most CMV-associated TCR beta chains appeared HLA-restricted.

This chain joins TRBV9 and TRBJ1-2; tentatively, D is TRBD1 (5 bases). The source is a man in his late teens or twenties in good health and CMV-seronegative. The sequenced sample was PBMCs. The CDR3 sequence: CASSGMPGLYGYTF. In DNA, the CDR3 is TGTGCCAGCAGCGGGATGCCGGGACTATATGGCTACACCTTC.